This T cell receptor beta chain stems from a study of blood T cell repertoires in COVID-19. Measured with immunoSEQ multiplex PCR; TCRdb has only the in-frame clones, and not every one. In the table there are 40,000 to 60,000 clones, about 88% of which are singletons. CDR1 is SSHAT and CDR2 is FNYEAQ in the germline V gene (reference sequence). V lost 5 bases and J lost 2, with 18 bases in between. The CDR3 sequence is 16 residues long. Specimen: peripheral blood. The clonotype was recovered from a man in his forties or fifties with active COVID-19. V usage is TRBV7-7 and J usage is TRBJ2-5; a weak D match, TRBD1 (6 bases). CDR3 DNA sequence: TGTGCCAGCAGCCACCGGGGTTGGGGGCCTCAAGAGACCCAGTACTTC. Its protein is CASSHRGWGPQETQYF. The whole variable domain, filled in from reference TRBV7-7 and TRBJ2-5, reads GAGVSQSPRYKVTKRGQDVTLRCDPISSHATLYWYQQALGQGPEFLTYFNYEAQPDKSGLPSDRFSAERPEGSISTLTIQRTEQRDSAMYRCASSHRGWGPQETQYFGPGTRLLVL.